This T cell receptor beta chain was profiled in a study of blood T cell repertoires in COVID-19. For the study at large: Spain, Italy and the United States supplied samples that represented acute and convalescent COVID-19.

V was clipped by 4 bases and J by 1 base, with 11 bases between them. The germline V gene encodes CDR1 SGDLS and CDR2 YYNGEE. The CDR3 loop spans 14 amino acids. The repertoire was sequenced with immunoSEQ multiplex PCR; TCRdb's copy has only in-frame clones and lacks some. The table includes some 340,000 clones, approximately 81% detected once. Sequences were obtained from peripheral blood. V gene TRBV9 combines with J gene TRBJ1-2; a possible D gene is TRBD1 (5 bases). The TCR comes from a woman aged 18 to 35 with acute or convalescent COVID-19. The CDR3: CASSTQGFNYGYTF. In nucleotides, the CDR3 is TGTGCCAGCAGCACCCAGGGATTTAACTATGGCTACACCTTC.